This TCR beta chain comes out of a study of blood T cell repertoires in COVID-19. Study details: PBMCs, B-cell-depleted T cells, or T cells provided the cDNA or gDNA that made up the material.

TCRdb keeps only in-frame clones here, not all; method: immunoSEQ multiplex PCR. The table records about 260,000 clones, 70% to 90% of them present only once. This receptor was obtained from a human donor in a cohort sampled during active COVID-19. The specimen sequenced was peripheral blood.

The CDR3 DNA is TGTGCCAGCAGCTGGGAGGCAGGGGGAGGAAAGGACACTGAAGCTTTCTTT. This encodes CASSWEAGGGKDTEAFF. V usage is TRBV2 and J usage is TRBJ1-1; 7 nucleotides agree with TRBD1. Germline V CDR1 and CDR2: SNHLY, FYNNEI. The CDR3 is 17 amino acids. V lost 6 bases to trimming and J lost 3 bases; unmatched junction nucleotides: 16.